Detailed here is one T cell receptor (beta chain). Antigen specificity is unknown. A deep-level run was used for the assay. Assay: immunoSEQ multiplex PCR; the TCRdb copy retains only in-frame clones and omits some. The sample records about 2.4 million clones, roughly nine tenths being singletons. The donor cohort consisted entirely of Caucasian adults residing in Nashville, Tennessee. CD45RA-negative memory and CD45RA+ naive subsets were split from the CD4+ cells. This record belongs to a study of shared clonotypes between healthy human individuals. Overall study results and limits: Naive CD4 clonotypes were shared across a few donors at about 5%.

The CDR3 extends over 14 amino acids. Per the germline V gene, CDR1 is SGHNT and CDR2 is YENEEA. Germline trimming cut 5 bases from V and 5 bases from J; bases unmatched to any gene: 5. Sequencing was carried out using naive CD4+ T cells sorted from blood. Subset noted: CD45RA+ positively selected. The receptor's source is a man aged 18 to 29 in good health. This chain uses TRBV11-3 with TRBJ2-1; 8 bases are shared with TRBD2. The CDR3 spells CASSTGLGHNEQFF. CDR3 sequence (DNA): TGTGCCAGCAGCACGGGACTAGGCCACAATGAGCAGTTCTTC.